The 4 T cell receptor beta chains given below trace back to one sample, sequenced in a study of identical twins. MiXCR was run by TCRdb on the 5' RACE reads, yielding one entry per CDR3 protein. The table has 410,000 or so distinct CDR3 sequences, approximately 17% seen once. The sequenced sample consisted of naive T cells sorted from blood. The receptors were gathered from a man aged 50 to 59 in good health.

The V gene is TRBV25-1, the J gene TRBJ2-7; possibly TRBD2 for D (6 bases). The CDR3 runs 12 residues. V lost 3 bases to trimming and J lost 6 bases, with 9 bases between them. The germline V gene encodes CDR1 MGHDK and CDR2 SYGVNS. The CDR3: CASSDFGGEQYF. The DNA of the CDR3 is TGTGCCAGCAGTGATTTCGGGGGCGAGCAGTACTTC.

CDR3 loop: CASSQQSGLYGYTF. The CDR3, as DNA: TGCGCCAGCAGCCAACAGTCAGGACTCTATGGCTACACCTTC. The V call is TRBV4-1, the J call TRBJ1-2; D gene unclear. Deletions cut 2 bases from V and 4 bases from J, with 11 bases between. The length of the CDR3 is 14 residues. Looked up from germline, CDR1 is MGHRA and CDR2 is YSYEKL.

Many counts were recorded for this clonotype. The chain joins TRBV29-1 to TRBJ2-5; D might be TRBD1 (5 bases). This CDR3 has 12 residues. Trimming shortened V by 4 bases and J by 1 base, and 7 bases separated the two germline ends. From germline, CDR1 is SQVTM and CDR2 ANQGSEA. Written as DNA, the CDR3 is TGCAGCGTTGGCAGGGCCCAAGAGACCCAGTACTTC. It is translated as CSVGRAQETQYF.

This clonotype was seen ten or more times. V is TRBV5-4 and J is TRBJ2-7, with 9 bases matching TRBD2. Germline V lookup: CDR1 SGHNT, CDR2 YYREEE (reference sequence). CDR3 length: 14 residues. The V segment lost 1 base and the J segment 7 bases; nucleotides outside the gene matches: 6. CDR3 sequence: CASSLPAGGSEQYF. The CDR3 region has the DNA TGTGCCAGCAGCTTGCCAGCGGGAGGTTCGGAGCAGTACTTC.